The next 25 T cell receptor beta chains were all read from a single sample in a study of CD8 T cells in ankylosing spondylitis. TCRdb itself ran the 5' RACE reads through MiXCR, one entry per CDR3 protein. Counted here are around 250,000 distinct CDR3 sequences, around a tenth occurring once; the ten biggest clones make up around 6.5%. What was sequenced was blood, either unsorted or a sorted T cell fraction (not recorded which). These receptor sequences come from a male donor with ankylosing spondylitis or in good health (not recorded which).

This clonotype was seen many times. The rearrangement links TRBV20-1 to TRBJ2-5, with D uncertain. Trimming took 0 bases from V and 1 from J, leaving 6 bases between them. The germline V gene encodes CDR1 DFQATT and CDR2 SNEGSKA (reference sequence). This CDR3 spans 13 amino acids. Here the CDR3 reads CSARDGLQETQYF. The CDR3 DNA reads TGCAGTGCTAGAGACGGCCTCCAAGAGACCCAGTACTTC.

This clonotype was seen ten or more times. The gene calls are TRBV5-1 and TRBJ1-2, with D tentatively TRBD1 (5 bases). V was pared by 4 bases and J by 5 bases, with 12 bases between. The CDR3 sequence is 13 residues long. Germline lookup yields CDR1 SGHRS and CDR2 YFSETQ. The CDR3 sequence is CASSRGAGYGYTF. Written as DNA, the CDR3 is TGCGCCAGCAGCCGTGGGGCGGGATATGGCTACACCTTC. The whole variable domain, remainder taken from reference TRBV5-1 and TRBJ1-2, is KAGVTQTPRYLIKTRGQQVTLSCSPISGHRSVSWYQQTPGQGLQFLFEYFSETQRNKGNFPGRFSGRQFSNSRSEMNVSTLELGDSALYLCASSRGAGYGYTFGSGTRLTVV.

Concerning this clonotype itself: Being one base from a much bigger clone, this may be a read error. V usage is TRBV7-2 and J usage is TRBJ2-2; tentatively, D is TRBD2 (6 bases). The CDR3 has 16 residues. Germline V gene data show CDR1 as SGHTA and CDR2 as FQGNSA. The CDR3 region is CASSDPWDSITGEPFF. Written as DNA, the CDR3 is TGTGCCAGCAGCGACCCCTGGGACTCCATTACCGGGGAGCCGTTTTTT.

In its sample, this clonotype was seen many times. The chain employs TRBV12-3 or TRBV12-4 and TRBJ2-5, with 11 bases that match TRBD2. This CDR3 is 16 amino acids long. Trimming cost V 3 bases and J 2 bases; bases outside gene matches: 5. This chain's CDR3 is CASSFGLAGGQETQYF. CDR3 in DNA: TGTGCCAGCAGTTTCGGGCTAGCGGGAGGACAAGAGACCCAGTACTTC.

This clonotype was seen more than once but under ten times. The chain carries TRBV7-9 and TRBJ2-5; tentative D call: TRBD1 (6 bases). This CDR3 contains 15 residues. V shed 3 bases and J shed 2 bases, with 13 bases lying between them. Germline CDR1 SEHNR, CDR2 FQNEAQ (reference sequence). Written as DNA, the CDR3 is TGTGCCAGCAGCTTCCTGACAGGCCCTCAAGAGACCCAGTACTTC. Its translation: CASSFLTGPQETQYF.

This clonotype was picked up many times. V usage is TRBV5-1 and J usage is TRBJ2-2; 7 bases are shared with TRBD2. V lost 0 bases, J lost 6 bases, and 2 bases stayed unmatched. From germline, CDR1 is SGHRS and CDR2 YFSETQ. The CDR3 totals 14 residues. CDR3 nucleotides: TGCGCCAGCAGCTTGGGACTAGCTTCCGGGGAGCTGTTTTTT. Translation gives CASSLGLASGELFF.

The rearrangement links TRBV19 to TRBJ2-7, with 7 bases aligning to TRBD2. Germline V gives CDR1 LNHDA, CDR2 SQIVND (reference sequence). This CDR3 contains 14 residues. V trimming: 4 bases; J trimming: 0 bases; junction bases outside the gene matches: 3. The CDR3 bases are TGTGCCAGTAGTAAGCGCGGGAGCTCCTACGAGCAGTACTTC. Amino acid sequence: CASSKRGSSYEQYF.

The chain is built from TRBV5-1 and TRBJ2-2; D is possibly TRBD1 (6 bases). The CDR3 has 16 residues. CDR1 and CDR2 from the germline V gene are SGHRS and YFSETQ. V lost 0 bases to trimming and J lost 5 bases, with 14 bases between them. CDR3 residues: CASSLGSGVLTGELFF. For the CDR3, the DNA is TGCGCCAGCAGCTTGGGGTCAGGGGTCTTAACCGGGGAGCTGTTTTTT.

This clonotype appeared many times. J is TRBJ2-1 and V is TRBV12-3 or TRBV12-4; D uncertain. The V and J ends lost 6 bases and 7 bases respectively, with 10 bases between them. The CDR3 is 12 residues long. CDR3 sequence (DNA): TGTGCCAGCAGAGCCCTGCGGAATGAGCAGTTCTTC. Its protein product is CASRALRNEQFF.

There are many counts of this clonotype. The chain carries TRBV24-1 and TRBJ2-2; D perhaps matches TRBD2 (5 bases). From germline, CDR1 is KGHDR and CDR2 SFDVKD. Trimming removed 11 bases from V and 7 bases from J, with 10 bases in between. The CDR3 contains 11 residues. CDR3 nucleotides: TGTGCCAGACACGGGGACGGGGAGCTGTTTTTT. As protein: CARHGDGELFF.

This clonotype has a count of ten or more. The chain recombines TRBV20-1 with TRBJ1-5; the D gene is possibly TRBD1 (5 bases). The CDR3 spans 14 residues. V lost 6 bases, J lost 4 bases, and 16 bases lay in between. In germline, CDR1 is DFQATT, CDR2 SNEGSKA (reference sequence). The CDR3 region is CSAGGGPANQPQHF. The CDR3 nucleotides are TGCAGTGCCGGTGGGGGACCTGCAAATCAGCCCCAGCATTTT.

Many counts were recorded for this clonotype. This sequence joins TRBV29-1 and TRBJ1-1; D gene uncertain. Trimming took off 3 bases at V and 7 bases at J, with 12 bases between the two ends. From germline, CDR1 is SQVTM and CDR2 ANQGSEA. This CDR3 is 12 amino acids long. The CDR3: CSVETGLLEAFF. The CDR3 DNA reads TGCAGCGTTGAGACGGGCCTTCTTGAAGCTTTCTTT.

This sequence joins TRBV28 and TRBJ2-6; the D is unclear. The CDR3 length is 12 residues. V lost 8 bases to trimming and J lost 2 bases, with 4 bases between them. The germline V gene encodes CDR1 MDHEN and CDR2 SYDVKM. The CDR3 loop is CASVTGANVLTF. In DNA, the CDR3 is TGTGCCAGCGTAACTGGGGCCAACGTCCTGACTTTC.

The genes are TRBV6-5 and TRBJ2-1, with D perhaps matching TRBD1 (6 bases). V was trimmed by 0 bases and J by 4 bases, leaving 10 bases between them. Germline V gene sequence: CDR1 MNHEY, CDR2 SVGAGI. The CDR3 contains 15 residues. CDR3: CASSYSQGTYNEQFF. CDR3 bases: TGTGCCAGCAGTTACTCCCAGGGGACATACAATGAGCAGTTCTTC.

Ten or more counts support this clonotype. The V gene is TRBV5-1, the J gene TRBJ1-1, with a possible D match to TRBD1 (5 bases). Germline CDR1 and CDR2: SGHRS and YFSETQ. V shed 6 bases and J shed 0 bases, with 15 bases lying between them. The CDR3 spans 15 residues. CDR3 loop: CASNDPEGMNTEAFF. The CDR3 nucleotides are TGCGCCAGCAACGACCCGGAGGGGATGAACACTGAAGCTTTCTTT.

To note about this clonotype: At one boundary the junction diverges from the germline segment, which might be a read error. This chain uses TRBV4-1 with TRBJ1-4; 7 positions match TRBD1. The CDR3 has 16 amino acids. CDR1 is MGHRA and CDR2 is YSYEKL in the germline V gene. DNA for the CDR3: TGCGCCAGCAGCCAGCCGGGACAGTCAACTTATGAAAAACTGTTTTTT. Translating gives CASSQPGQSTYEKLFF.

Many counts were recorded for this clonotype. The rearrangement links TRBV12-3 or TRBV12-4 to TRBJ2-7; a possible D gene is TRBD2 (6 bases). V was shortened by 7 bases and J by 5 bases, with 15 bases between the two germline ends. CDR3 size: 13 residues. The CDR3 loop is CASTRRGAHEQYF. For the CDR3, the DNA is TGTGCCAGCACTCGGCGGGGCGCCCACGAGCAGTACTTC.

This clonotype was observed a few times. The V gene is TRBV10-2, the J gene TRBJ1-2, with D unclear. Germline V gene sequence: CDR1 WSHSY, CDR2 SAAADI. This CDR3 contains 15 residues. V was trimmed by 1 base and J by 6 bases, leaving 15 bases between them. This CDR3 is CASSEYPNGGDGYTF. The CDR3 region has the DNA TGCGCCAGCAGTGAGTACCCCAATGGAGGTGATGGCTACACCTTC.

The chain recombines TRBV7-6 with TRBJ2-5; 9 bases are a match to TRBD1. The CDR3 has 14 residues. Looked up from germline, CDR1 is SGHVS and CDR2 is FNYEAQ. V was clipped by 6 bases and J by 3 bases; unmatched bases: 5. The CDR3 DNA follows: TGTGCCAGCAGACGGGGACAGGGTGAAGAGACCCAGTACTTC. The encoded protein is CASRRGQGEETQYF.

This clonotype was observed at least ten times. The chain joins TRBV5-1 to TRBJ2-2; perhaps TRBD2 as D (5 bases). There are 15 residues in the CDR3. CDR1 and CDR2 from the germline V gene are SGHRS and YFSETQ. V was cut by 0 bases and J by 5 bases, with 11 bases left in between. In nucleotides, the CDR3 is TGCGCCAGCAGCTTGGGCCCCAGAGGGACCGGGGAGCTGTTTTTT. Translation gives CASSLGPRGTGELFF.

This clonotype was counted ten times or more. V usage is TRBV3-1 and J usage is TRBJ1-5, with 12 nucleotides matching TRBD1. Looked up from germline, CDR1 is LGHDT and CDR2 is YNNKEL (reference sequence). This CDR3 contains 15 residues. Losses at the gene ends were 3 bases for V and 5 bases for J; bases not matched to a gene: 2. The CDR3 loop reads CASSHGTGGYQPQHF. CDR3 DNA: TGTGCCAGCAGCCACGGGACAGGGGGCTATCAGCCCCAGCATTTT.

This clonotype was seen ten or more times. V usage is TRBV6-1 and J usage is TRBJ2-1; D gene unclear. This CDR3 has 13 amino acids. CDR1 and CDR2 (germline): MNHNS, SASEGT. V lost 11 bases, J lost 2 bases, and 13 bases lay in between. CDR3 coding DNA: TGTGCCGCTGGGTCCAGCACCTACAATGAGCAGTTCTTC. Its protein is CAAGSSTYNEQFF.

This clonotype has only a few counts. The CDR3 coding sequence is TGTGCCAGCAGTTTAGTACCCCCTTCTAGCACAGATACGCAGTATTTT. Its protein is CASSLVPPSSTDTQYF. J is TRBJ2-3 and V is TRBV27; D unresolved. Per germline, CDR1 MNHEY and CDR2 SMNVEV (reference sequence). This CDR3 is built from 16 residues. V dropped 2 bases and J dropped 0 bases, with 12 bases sitting between them.

This clonotype showed up many times. J is TRBJ1-6 and V is TRBV5-6; D remains unclear. Germline V gene lookup returns CDR1 SGHDT and CDR2 YYEEEE. Trimming pared 3 bases from V and 8 bases from J, leaving 15 bases between. This CDR3 has 15 amino acids. CDR3 in DNA: TGTGCCAGCAGCTCCCCGAGGGAACCCGATTCACCCCTCCACTTT. Translating it yields CASSSPREPDSPLHF. The variable domain in full, completed from reference TRBV5-6 and TRBJ1-6, reads DAGVTQSPTHLIKTRGQQVTLRCSPKSGHDTVSWYQQALGQGPQFIFQYYEEEERQRGNFPDRFSGHQFPNYSSELNVNALLLGDSALYLCASSSPREPDSPLHFGNGTRLTVT.

This clonotype was seen ten or more times. The chain couples TRBV28 to TRBJ2-3; TRBD1 matches at 10 bases. Germline V CDR1 and CDR2: MDHEN, SYDVKM. This CDR3 has 15 amino acids. Trimming removed 4 bases from V and 5 bases from J; junction bases left unmatched: 6. The DNA of the CDR3 is TGTGCCAGCAGTTCCCCAGGGACAGGGGAAGATACGCAGTATTTT. Translating gives CASSSPGTGEDTQYF.